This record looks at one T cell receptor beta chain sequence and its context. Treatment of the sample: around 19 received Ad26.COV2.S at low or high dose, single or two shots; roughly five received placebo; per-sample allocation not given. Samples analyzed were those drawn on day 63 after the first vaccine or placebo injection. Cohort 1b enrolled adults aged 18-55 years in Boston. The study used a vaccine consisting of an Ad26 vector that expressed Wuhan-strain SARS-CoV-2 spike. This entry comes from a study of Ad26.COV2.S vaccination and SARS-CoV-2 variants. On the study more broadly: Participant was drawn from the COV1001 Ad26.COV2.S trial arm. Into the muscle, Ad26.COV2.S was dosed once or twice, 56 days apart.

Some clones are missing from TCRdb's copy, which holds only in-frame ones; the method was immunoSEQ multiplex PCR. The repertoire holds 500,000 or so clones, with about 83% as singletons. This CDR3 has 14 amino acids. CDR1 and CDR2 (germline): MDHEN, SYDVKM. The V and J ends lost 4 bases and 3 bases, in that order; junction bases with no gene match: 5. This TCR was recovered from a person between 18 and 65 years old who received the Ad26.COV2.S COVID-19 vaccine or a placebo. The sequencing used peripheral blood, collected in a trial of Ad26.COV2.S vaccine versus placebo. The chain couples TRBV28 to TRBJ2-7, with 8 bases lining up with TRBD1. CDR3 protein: CASSSRGPSYEQYF. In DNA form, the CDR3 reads TGTGCCAGCAGTTCCAGGGGGCCGAGCTACGAGCAGTACTTC.